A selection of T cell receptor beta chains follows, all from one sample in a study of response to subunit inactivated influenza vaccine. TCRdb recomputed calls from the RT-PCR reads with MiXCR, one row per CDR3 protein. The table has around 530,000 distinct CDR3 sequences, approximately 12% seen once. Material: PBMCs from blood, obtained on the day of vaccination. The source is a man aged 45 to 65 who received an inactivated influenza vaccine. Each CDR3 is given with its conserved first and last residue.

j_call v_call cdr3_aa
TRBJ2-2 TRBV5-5 CASSQIQGVGELFF
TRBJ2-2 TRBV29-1 CSADRIDTGELFF
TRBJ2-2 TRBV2 CAGTGGLTNTGELFF
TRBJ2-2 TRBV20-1 CSASDRNTGELFF
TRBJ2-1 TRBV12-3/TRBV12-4 CASSTTTSGSYNEQFF
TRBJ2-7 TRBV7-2 CASSLGASGYEQYF
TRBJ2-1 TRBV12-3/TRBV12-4 CASSLGGTRNEQFF
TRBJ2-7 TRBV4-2 CASSQEGTLTYEQYF
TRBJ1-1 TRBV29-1 CSETLTGSVKAFF
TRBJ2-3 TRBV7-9 CASSARGGNTDTQYF
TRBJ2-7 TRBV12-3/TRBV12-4 CASRPGLVPYEQYF
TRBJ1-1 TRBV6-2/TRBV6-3 CASLRQGRLTEAFF
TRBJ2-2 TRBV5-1 CASSIRPGTGNTGELFF
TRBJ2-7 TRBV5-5 CASNVRETDEQYF
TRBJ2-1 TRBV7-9 CASSLGTSGGRPLF
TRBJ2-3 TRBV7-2 CASSLVLYTDTQYF
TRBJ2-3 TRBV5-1 CASMGGGHTITDTQYF
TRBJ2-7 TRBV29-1 CSGGQGSYEQYF
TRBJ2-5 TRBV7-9 CASTTWSGARLETQYF
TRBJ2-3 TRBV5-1 CASSLQTSPDTQYF
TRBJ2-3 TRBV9 CASSPGVADTQYF
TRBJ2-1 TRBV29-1 CSVDEGAIGEQFF
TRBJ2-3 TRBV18 CASSPRLQGLTDTQYF
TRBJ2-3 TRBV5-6 CASSPIGTSGTDTQYF
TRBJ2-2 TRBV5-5 CASSLSGSGGELFF
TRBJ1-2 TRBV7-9 CASSLAGQSGYTF
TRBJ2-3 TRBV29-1 CSLSPAGWAGASTDTQYF
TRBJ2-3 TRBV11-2 CASSSRPGLAGGADTQYF
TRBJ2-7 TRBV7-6 CASSPRLAGGTYEQYF
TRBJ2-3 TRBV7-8 CASSHDWDTQYF
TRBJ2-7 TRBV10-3 CAISASQPAEQYF
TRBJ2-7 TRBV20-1 CSARFVGKEYEQYF
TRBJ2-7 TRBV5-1 CASSLHLAGTSYEQYF
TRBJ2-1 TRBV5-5 CASRRVDNEQFF
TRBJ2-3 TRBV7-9 CASSSGLAPDTQYF
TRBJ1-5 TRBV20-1 CSARIGTADQPQHF
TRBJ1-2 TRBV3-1 CASCQEVGYGYTF
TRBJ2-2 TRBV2 CASRVTTSGGENTGELFF
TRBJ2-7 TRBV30 CAWKPGLAYEQYF
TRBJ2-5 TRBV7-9 CASSAGLVSSETQYF
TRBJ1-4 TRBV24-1 CATSVPAGTPPPETTTNEKLFF
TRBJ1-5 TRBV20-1 CSASGGGNSNQPQHF
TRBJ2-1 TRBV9 CASSVVSGVSGLTTGLYNEQFF
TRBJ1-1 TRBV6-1 CASSEVATEAFF
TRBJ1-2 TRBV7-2 CASSLAGQPNYGYTF
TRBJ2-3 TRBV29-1 CSVSAGKTADTQYF
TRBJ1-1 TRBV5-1 CASSFAGMNTEAFF
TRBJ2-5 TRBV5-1 CASSLGAPGPRENYF
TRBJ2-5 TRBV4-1 CASTGDGKTQYF
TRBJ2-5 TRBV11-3 CASSTYRGETQYF
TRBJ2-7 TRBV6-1 CASSFLTGQGGQYF
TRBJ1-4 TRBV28 CASSFTVGREKLFF
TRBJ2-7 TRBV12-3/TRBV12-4 CASSLFRSSYEQYF
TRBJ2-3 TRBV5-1 CASRAGKTDTQYF
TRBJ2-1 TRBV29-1 CSVGQGARNEQFF
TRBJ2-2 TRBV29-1 CSVVQGTGELFF